The rows below give T cell receptor beta chains drawn from one sample of a study of T cell repertoires in cytomegalovirus infection. From the reads, TCRdb called clonotypes with MiXCR, one entry per CDR3 protein. This table has nearly 650,000 distinct CDR3 sequences, approximately 24% appearing once. Sequenced sample: CD8+ T cells from PBMCs. Receptor source: a human donor in good health (CMV status not recorded). Some clones in this sample may be carry-over from other donors' samples. CDR3s include the opening cysteine and the closing phenylalanine or tryptophan. The order of the fields is V gene, clone size, CDR3 length, D gene, J gene, CDR3 protein, CDR3 DNA. D genes are given only for firm matches. Expanded clones are given a class, and other clones once, few, many or no size at all.

TRBV7-6	few	16	-	TRBJ2-1	CASSLRQASSYNEQFF	TGTGCCAGCAGCTTACGACAGGCGAGCTCCTACAATGAGCAGTTCTTC
TRBV7-6	many	12	TRBD1	TRBJ2-1	CASQGVYNEQFF	TGTGCCAGCCAGGGGGTGTACAATGAGCAGTTCTTC
TRBV7-4	few	15	-	TRBJ1-1	CASSPGPVMNTEAFF	TGTGCCAGCAGCCCGGGACCCGTGATGAACACTGAAGCTTTCTTT
TRBV19	-	18	-	TRBJ2-7	CASTSRDRTNPHSYEQYF	TGTGCCAGTACCAGTAGAGACAGGACTAACCCCCACTCCTACGAGCAGTACTTC
TRBV28	many	14	-	TRBJ2-1	CASRPEGAVNEQFF	TGTGCCAGCAGGCCGGAGGGGGCGGTCAATGAGCAGTTCTTC
TRBV20-1	-	14	TRBD2	TRBJ2-5	CSATSGGAGETQYF	TGCAGTGCTACGAGCGGGGGGGCGGGAGAGACCCAGTACTTC
TRBV7-6	many	18	-	TRBJ2-7	CASSLAPITGTLSYEQYF	TGTGCCAGCAGCTTAGCACCGATCACCGGGACACTCTCCTACGAGCAGTACTTC
TRBV27	few	13	-	TRBJ2-7	CASSQTSTFEQYF	TGTGCCAGCAGTCAGACTAGTACGTTCGAGCAGTACTTC
TRBV20-1	few	14	-	TRBJ1-1	CSARDDGKNTEAFF	TGCAGTGCTAGAGATGATGGGAAGAACACTGAAGCTTTCTTT
TRBV29-1	-	11	-	TRBJ2-2	CRYRPTGELFF	TGCAGATACAGGCCCACCGGGGAGCTGTTTTTT
TRBV4-3	few	16	TRBD2	TRBJ2-2	CASSFLAGPNTGELFF	TGCGCCAGCAGCTTCCTAGCGGGACCGAACACCGGGGAGCTGTTTTTT
TRBV7-8	many	16	TRBD1	TRBJ1-1	CASSLVGQGAITEAFF	TGTGCCAGCAGCTTAGTAGGTCAGGGGGCGATCACTGAAGCTTTCTTT
TRBV29-1	-	12	TRBD1	TRBJ2-7	CSGRDSSYEQYF	TGCAGCGGCCGGGACAGTTCCTACGAGCAGTACTTC
TRBV7-7	few	15	-	TRBJ2-1	CASSLGDPFYNEQFF	TGTGCTAGCAGCTTAGGGGACCCGTTTTACAATGAGCAGTTCTTC
TRBV28	-	14	TRBD2	TRBJ2-2	CASLGLAGRWELFF	TGTGCCAGCTTGGGACTAGCGGGGCGGTGGGAGCTGTTTTTT
TRBV27	-	18	TRBD2	TRBJ2-6	CASSLSLAGASGANVLTF	TGTGCCAGCAGTTTATCCCTAGCGGGGGCTAGTGGGGCCAACGTCCTGACTTTC
TRBV10-3	many	16	-	TRBJ2-6	CAISEFPFEGANVLTF	TGTGCCATCAGTGAGTTTCCTTTCGAGGGGGCCAACGTCCTGACTTTC
TRBV28	many	15	-	TRBJ2-2	CASSFPFQNTGELFF	TGTGCCAGCAGTTTCCCTTTTCAGAACACCGGGGAGCTGTTTTTT
TRBV7-9	few	15	-	TRBJ2-7	CASSSPGQKSYEQYF	TGTGCCAGCAGCTCCCCCGGACAGAAGTCCTACGAGCAGTACTTC
TRBV12-3/TRBV12-4	few	16	TRBD1	TRBJ2-2	CASSLPDRGVTGELFF	TGTGCCAGCAGTTTACCCGACAGGGGGGTCACCGGGGAGCTGTTTTTT
TRBV6-5	many	16	-	TRBJ1-5	CASSFGTPISNQPQHF	TGTGCCAGCAGCTTTGGGACACCCATTAGCAATCAGCCCCAGCATTTT
TRBV7-7	-	15	-	TRBJ2-5	CASSLEGGLAETQYF	TGTGCTAGCAGCTTAGAGGGGGGTCTGGCGGAGACCCAGTACTTC
TRBV7-9	many	16	-	TRBJ1-5	CASSPLKKRGNQPQHF	TGTGCCAGCAGCCCACTCAAGAAGAGGGGCAATCAGCCCCAGCATTTT
TRBV20-1	-	13	TRBD2	TRBJ2-5	CSASPGGQETQYF	TGCAGTGCTAGCCCGGGGGGCCAAGAGACCCAGTACTTC
TRBV29-1	-	14	TRBD2	TRBJ2-1	CSAPSGLAGDEQFF	TGCAGCGCCCCGTCGGGACTAGCGGGGGATGAGCAGTTCTTC
TRBV20-1	few	18	TRBD1	TRBJ1-4	CSASSRDSVLLPNEKLFF	TGCAGTGCTAGTTCCCGGGACAGTGTCCTCCTACCTAATGAAAAACTGTTTTTT
TRBV5-6	few	12	-	TRBJ1-1	CASSVGTREAFF	TGTGCCAGCAGCGTAGGGACTCGTGAAGCTTTCTTT